These 30 T cell receptor beta chains came from one sample sequenced in a study of blood T cells in healthy people across ages. Primed by a sample-barcoded 5' primer and a J-beta primer mix, a second PCR proceeded for roughly 7 to 11 cycles. TCRdb re-called the 5' RACE reads through MiXCR, storing one row per CDR3 protein. Among fewer than 1 million distinct CDR3 sequences, around 45% were seen once, and the ten largest hold around 18%. The source material was blood. All receptors come from a man aged 55 to 70 in good health.

This clonotype appeared a single time. The chain recombines TRBV28 with TRBJ1-1; TRBD1 might be the D (5 bases). The CDR3 is made up of 15 amino acids. The germline V gene has CDR1 MDHEN and CDR2 SYDVKM. V was clipped by 6 bases and J by 10 bases, with 24 bases between them. CDR3 DNA sequence: TGTGCCAGCAGCCGTGCCTGGGACGGCGTGGGGCTAGCTTTCTTT. Translating it yields CASSRAWDGVGLAFF.

The V gene is TRBV20-1, the J gene TRBJ2-7; 9 nucleotides agree with TRBD1. The last part of the DNA fits TRBJ2-5 better; the J call may be wrong. This CDR3 spans 14 amino acids. CDR1 DFQATT and CDR2 SNEGSKA come from the germline V gene (reference sequence). The CDR3 DNA reads TGCAGTGCTAGAGATGTGGGACAGGGACGGACCCAGTACTTC. Its protein is CSARDVGQGRTQYF.

CDR3 sequence reads: CATSRDLDTQYF. CDR3 nucleotides: TGTGCCACCAGCAGAGATCTGGATACGCAGTATTTT. This chain connects TRBV15 to TRBJ2-3; D is ambiguous. Trimming left V 0 bases short and J 6 bases short, with 4 bases between. Germline assignment: CDR1 LNHNV and CDR2 YYDKDF (reference sequence). The CDR3 contains 12 residues.

This clonotype was counted ten times or more. The chain joins TRBV20-1 to TRBJ2-7; 8 bases map to TRBD1. This CDR3 is built from 14 residues. With 5 bases clipped from V and 2 bases from J, the junction kept 8 bases outside the gene matches. The germline V gene has CDR1 DFQATT and CDR2 SNEGSKA (reference sequence). CDR3 amino acids: CSAGGDRFPYEQYF. As DNA, the CDR3 is TGCAGTGCTGGAGGGGACAGGTTTCCCTACGAGCAGTACTTC.

The rearrangement links TRBV20-1 to TRBJ2-3; 13 bases are a match to TRBD2. Germline V lookup: CDR1 DFQATT, CDR2 SNEGSKA (reference sequence). The CDR3 covers 15 residues. V lost 6 bases and J lost 2; bases outside the gene matches: 5. This chain's CDR3 is CSAEGLAGHTDTQYF. CDR3 DNA: TGCAGTGCCGAGGGACTAGCGGGGCACACAGATACGCAGTATTTT.

This clonotype was seen repeatedly, ten times or more. One end of the junction fails to match germline, which may point to a read error. This rearrangement joins TRBV7-2 to TRBJ2-7, with 7 bases matching TRBD1. The CDR3 is 14 residues long. CDR1 is SGHTA, CDR2 FQGNSA, per germline. The CDR3: CASSLDRSSYEQYF. CDR3 coding DNA: TGCGCCAGCAGCTTGGACAGGAGCTCCTACGAGCAGTACTTC. The complete variable domain, with remaining parts taken from reference TRBV7-2 and TRBJ2-7, reads GAGVSQSPSNKVTEKGKDVELRCDPISGHTALYWYRQSLGQGLEFLIYFQGNSAPDKSGLPSDRFSAERTGGSVSTLTIQRTQQEDSAVYLCASSLDRSSYEQYFGPGTRLTVT.

This chain links TRBV11-2 with TRBJ2-5; D not certain. CDR3 length: 13 amino acids. Germline lookup yields CDR1 SGHAT and CDR2 FQNNGV. Trimming took 11 bases from V and 1 from J, leaving 14 bases between them. CDR3 in DNA: TGTGCCTCTGGCTCCGCGGTCCAAGAGACCCAGTACTTC. Translating gives CASGSAVQETQYF. The full variable domain, in which reference TRBV11-2 and TRBJ2-5 provide the parts outside the CDR3, is EAGVAQSPRYKIIEKRQSVAFWCNPISGHATLYWYQQILGQGPKLLIQFQNNGVVDDSQLPKDRFSAERLKGVDSTLKIQPAKLEDSAVYLCASGSAVQETQYFGPGTRLLVL.

The rearrangement joins TRBV7-2 to TRBJ2-5; D possibly corresponds to TRBD1 (6 bases). The CDR3 totals 15 residues. V was pared by 0 bases and J by 11 bases, with 19 bases between. In germline, CDR1 is SGHTA, CDR2 FQGNSA. The CDR3 nucleotides read TGTGCCAGCAGCTTAGCACAGGGCGGGCTGGGGGAGCAGTACTTC. Encoded protein: CASSLAQGGLGEQYF.

The chain carries TRBV7-2 and TRBJ1-4; 8 nucleotides align to TRBD1. V gave up 5 bases and J gave up 8 bases; unmatched junction bases: 7. CDR1 is SGHTA, CDR2 FQGNSA, per germline. This CDR3 is built from 14 residues. The CDR3 is CASSPGDRTEKLFF. DNA of the CDR3: TGTGCCAGCAGCCCCGGGGACAGGACGGAAAAACTGTTTTTT.

Points on this clonotype: A single base separates this from a much larger clone, so it may be a read error. The CDR3 coding sequence is TGTGCCAGCAGTCTCCCTCAACCCTTGCACATTCAGTACTTC. This translates into CASSLPQPLHIQYF. The chain carries TRBV12-3 or TRBV12-4 and TRBJ2-4; no clear D gene. Deletions cut 5 bases from V and 8 bases from J, with 16 bases between. The CDR3 spans 14 residues.

A word on this clonotype: An end of the junction does not agree with germline; a read error may underlie this. The V and J genes are TRBV27 and TRBJ2-1; 8 nucleotides agree with TRBD2. This CDR3 is built from 17 residues. The germline V gene encodes CDR1 MNHEY and CDR2 SMNVEV (reference sequence). CDR3 in amino acids: CASGLSGLAGSYNEQFF. In DNA form, the CDR3 reads TGTGCCAGCGGTTTATCGGGCTTAGCGGGGTCCTACAATGAGCAGTTCTTC.

The V gene is TRBV24-1, the J gene TRBJ2-5; D tentatively reads TRBD1 or TRBD2 (7 bases each). The J call may be faulty, since TRBJ2-7 better matches the DNA end. The CDR3 consists of 14 residues. CDR1 is KGHDR, CDR2 SFDVKD, per germline. The CDR3 is CATSAPGRGGEQYF. The DNA of the CDR3 is TGTGCCACCAGTGCTCCAGGCAGGGGGGGCGAGCAGTACTTC.

This chain connects TRBV20-1 to TRBJ1-1, with D unclear. The germline CDR1 and CDR2 sequences are DFQATT and SNEGSKA (reference sequence). The CDR3 is 13 residues long. Trimming removed 6 bases at V and 1 base at J, with 12 bases between. CDR3 in DNA: TGCAGTGCGAGGAGAACAGAGAACACTGAAGCTTTCTTT. Its translation is CSARRTENTEAFF.

V usage is TRBV7-9 and J usage is TRBJ1-5; TRBD1 agrees at 8 bases. Germline CDR1 is SEHNR and CDR2 is FQNEAQ (reference sequence). CDR3 length: 16 residues. With 5 bases clipped from V and 8 bases from J, the junction kept 14 bases outside the gene matches. CDR3 nucleotide sequence: TGTGCCAGCAGCCGTGGTGCAGGGGGCACCCAAGAGCCCCAGCATTTT. It specifies CASSRGAGGTQEPQHF.

The V and J genes are TRBV13 and TRBJ1-4, with 8 bases lining up with TRBD1. J lost 5 bases, V lost 5 bases, and 7 bases had no gene match. The CDR3 spans 15 residues. Per germline, CDR1 PRHDT and CDR2 FYEKMQ (reference sequence). The CDR3 coding sequence is TGTGCCAGCAGCATATCAGGGGGCGTCAATGAAAAACTGTTTTTT. It is translated as CASSISGGVNEKLFF.

This clonotype has ten or more counts. The CDR3 reads CASSFKATYEQYF. In DNA, the CDR3 is TGTGCCAGCAGCTTTAAGGCGACCTACGAGCAGTACTTC. The chain carries TRBV7-8 and TRBJ2-7, with D unresolved. CDR1 is SGHVS and CDR2 is FQNEAQ in the germline V gene. Deletions cut 3 bases from V and 2 bases from J, with 8 bases between. The CDR3 has 13 residues.

The rearrangement joins TRBV15 to TRBJ1-6; the D is unclear. The CDR3 is 14 amino acids. CDR1 LNHNV and CDR2 YYDKDF come from the germline V gene (reference sequence). V was trimmed by 0 bases and J by 10 bases, leaving 10 bases between them. The DNA for the CDR3 is TGTGCCACCAGCAGAGATCGAGGGAACTCACCCCTCCACTTT. It encodes CATSRDRGNSPLHF.

V usage is TRBV7-6 and J usage is TRBJ2-1; D might be TRBD1 (5 bases). CDR3 size: 16 residues. The V gene lost 0 bases and the J gene lost 4 bases, with 13 bases spanning the gap. Germline-derived CDR1 and CDR2 are SGHVS and FNYEAQ. CDR3 bases: TGTGCCAGCAGCTTAGCGGCTGGGGCTGGTTACAATGAGCAGTTCTTC. Amino acid sequence: CASSLAAGAGYNEQFF.

The J gene is TRBJ2-3, the V gene TRBV5-1; D is undetermined. Trimming took 0 bases from V and 3 from J, leaving 8 bases between them. Germline-derived CDR1 and CDR2 are SGHRS and YFSETQ. The CDR3 consists of 14 residues. The CDR3 DNA is TGCGCCAGCAGCTTGGATCAACCGACAGATACGCAGTATTTT. This gives the protein CASSLDQPTDTQYF.

This clonotype was picked up a small number of times. The rearrangement joins TRBV28 to TRBJ2-1; D unresolved. The V end was cut by 5 bases, the J end by 0 bases, with 8 bases between. The CDR3 is made up of 14 amino acids. In germline, CDR1 is MDHEN, CDR2 SYDVKM. The CDR3 spells CASSVSFSYNEQFF. CDR3 in DNA: TGTGCCAGCAGTGTGAGCTTCTCCTACAATGAGCAGTTCTTC. Based on the CDR3 plus reference TRBV28 and TRBJ2-1, the full variable domain is DVKVTQSSRYLVKRTGEKVFLECVQDMDHENMFWYRQDPGLGLRLIYFSYDVKMKEKGDIPEGYSVSREKKERFSLILESASTNQTSMYLCASSVSFSYNEQFFGPGTRLTVL.

This clonotype was seen many times. V is TRBV5-1 and J is TRBJ1-6; TRBD1 aligns across 9 bases. The CDR3 sequence is 15 residues long. Unmatched junction bases numbered 5, after V lost 3 bases and J lost 7 bases. In germline, CDR1 is SGHRS, CDR2 YFSETQ. This CDR3 reads CASSSSGTGNSPLHF. DNA for the CDR3: TGCGCCAGCAGCTCATCCGGGACAGGGAATTCACCCCTCCACTTT.

This clonotype was counted only a few times. The genes are TRBV2 and TRBJ2-7, with TRBD1 matching over 9 bases. Trimming removed 7 bases from V and 2 bases from J; junction bases left unmatched: 9. Germline loops: CDR1 SNHLY, CDR2 FYNNEI. The CDR3 is 15 amino acids. Written as DNA, the CDR3 is TGTGCCAGCAAAGGTGGACAGGGGAGGACCTACGAGCAGTACTTC. Its protein is CASKGGQGRTYEQYF.

The J gene is TRBJ1-1, the V gene TRBV28, with D maybe TRBD1 (5 bases). CDR3 length equals 13 residues. CDR1 is MDHEN, CDR2 SYDVKM, per germline. Trimming took 5 bases from V and 11 from J, leaving 18 bases between them. The CDR3 loop reads CASSPRGRVGAFF. CDR3 in DNA: TGTGCCAGCAGTCCCCGCGGCAGGGTTGGGGCTTTCTTT.

The chain recombines TRBV15 with TRBJ2-1; 10 nucleotides line up with TRBD1. Unmatched junction bases numbered 8, after V lost 1 base and J lost 8 bases. The CDR3 has 16 residues. Germline CDR1 is LNHNV and CDR2 is YYDKDF (reference sequence). The CDR3 DNA is TGTGCCACCAGCAGAGGGACAGGGGGGCAATACGATGAGCAGTTCTTC. Translation: CATSRGTGGQYDEQFF.

This clonotype has ten or more counts. CDR3 sequence (DNA): TGTGCCAGCAGCTTAAAGGGGGCCTCGTACAATGAGCAGTTCTTC. Protein product: CASSLKGASYNEQFF. The chain carries TRBV7-9 and TRBJ2-1, with 7 bases lining up with TRBD1. The CDR3 extends over 15 amino acids. Per germline, CDR1 SEHNR and CDR2 FQNEAQ (reference sequence). V shed 2 bases, J shed 4 bases, and the junction held 5 bases outside the gene matches.

This clonotype showed up just a few times. J is TRBJ2-2 and V is TRBV5-1; 8 nucleotides align to TRBD1. The CDR3 is 14 residues long. V was pared by 5 bases and J by 4 bases, with 4 bases of the junction left unmatched. Germline loops: CDR1 SGHRS, CDR2 YFSETQ. CDR3 DNA: TGCGCCAGCAGAAGACAGGGGAGCACCGGGGAGCTGTTTTTT. Protein sequence: CASRRQGSTGELFF. Based on the CDR3 plus reference TRBV5-1 and TRBJ2-2, the full variable domain is KAGVTQTPRYLIKTRGQQVTLSCSPISGHRSVSWYQQTPGQGLQFLFEYFSETQRNKGNFPGRFSGRQFSNSRSEMNVSTLELGDSALYLCASRRQGSTGELFFGEGSRLTVL.

The chain has TRBV27 and TRBJ2-4; TRBD2 matches at 8 bases. TRBJ2-7 matches the DNA end more closely, so the J call is doubtful. The CDR3 is 15 amino acids. CDR1 MNHEY and CDR2 SMNVEV come from the germline V gene (reference sequence). CDR3 region: CASSLSRGGVYEQYF. As DNA, the CDR3 is TGTGCCAGCAGTTTAAGTCGGGGGGGGGTCTACGAGCAGTACTTC.

The J gene is TRBJ2-4, the V gene TRBV20-1, with a possible D match to TRBD1 (7 bases). The germline V gene encodes CDR1 DFQATT and CDR2 SNEGSKA (reference sequence). The CDR3 is 15 residues long. Trimming took off 3 bases at V and 1 base at J, with 13 bases between the two ends. CDR3 amino acids: CSARKGAGAKNIQYF. The CDR3 DNA reads TGCAGTGCTAGGAAGGGGGCGGGGGCCAAAAACATTCAGTACTTC.

The rearrangement links TRBV7-9 to TRBJ2-5; the D is unclear. CDR3 length: 14 amino acids. Trimming pared 5 bases from V and 7 bases from J, leaving 17 bases between. CDR1 and CDR2 (germline): SEHNR, FQNEAQ (reference sequence). CDR3: CASSPSPLSGTQYF. The CDR3 DNA is TGTGCCAGCAGCCCGTCCCCACTCTCGGGGACCCAGTACTTC. The full variable domain, its missing parts supplied by reference TRBV7-9 and TRBJ2-5, is DTGVSQNPRHKITKRGQNVTFRCDPISEHNRLYWYRQTLGQGPEFLTYFQNEAQLEKSRLLSDRFSAERPKGSFSTLEIQRTEQGDSAMYLCASSPSPLSGTQYFGPGTRLLVL.

The V gene is TRBV7-2, the J gene TRBJ1-2, with D hard to call. V was shortened by 0 bases and J by 0 bases, with 5 bases between the two germline ends. The CDR3 totals 14 residues. Germline assignment: CDR1 SGHTA and CDR2 FQGNSA. CDR3 DNA sequence: TGTGCCAGCAGCTTAGCTACCTCTAACTATGGCTACACCTTC. Its protein is CASSLATSNYGYTF. Full variable domain (remainder filled in from reference TRBV7-2 and TRBJ1-2): GAGVSQSPSNKVTEKGKDVELRCDPISGHTALYWYRQSLGQGLEFLIYFQGNSAPDKSGLPSDRFSAERTGGSVSTLTIQRTQQEDSAVYLCASSLATSNYGYTFGSGTRLTVV.